A selection of T cell receptor beta chains follows, all from one sample in a study of cytomegalovirus exposure and HLA in healthy donors. Sequencing was performed with immunoSEQ multiplex PCR; in TCRdb, only in-frame clones are kept and a portion is missing. The sample lists roughly 140,000 clones, 80% occurring once. Sequenced input: PBMCs. These TCRs come from a man in his forties in good health and CMV-seronegative. Both conserved end residues are trimmed from each CDR3. Fields, in order: D gene, J gene, V gene, CDR3 protein. A D gene is named only where the DNA matches it firmly.

>-|TRBJ1-5|TRBV19
ASSIVQGGGQPQH
>TRBD1|TRBJ1-5|TRBV19
ASSVTRGLANQPQH
>-|TRBJ2-1|TRBV4-1
ASSQEYWLNEQF
>-|TRBJ2-7|TRBV5-6
ASSLLGISYSYEQY
>TRBD2|TRBJ2-5|TRBV5-1
ASSLEGLAGGWKSTQY
>TRBD1|TRBJ2-7|TRBV7-9
ASSLPSGTVSSYEQY
>-|TRBJ2-5|TRBV4-1
ASSGLTGEAETQY
>-|TRBJ2-7|TRBV2
ASSEVGAYEQY
>TRBD1|TRBJ2-7|TRBV2
ASRRTGDEQY
>-|TRBJ1-2|TRBV6-1
ASSEGNRANYGYT
>TRBD1|TRBJ1-6|TRBV7-3
ASSLGQGTNSPLH
>-|TRBJ2-7|TRBV5-4
ASSPPQGYEQY
>-|TRBJ1-5|TRBV21-1
ASSKVGGKTGSNQPQH
>TRBD1|TRBJ1-6|TRBV5-4
ASSGQTGTNSPLH
>-|TRBJ2-1|TRBV5-1
ASSLEDPRSIEQF
>TRBD2|TRBJ2-1|TRBV2
ASSETSGGRNEQF
>-|TRBJ1-1|TRBV10-3
AISEVANTEAF
>-|TRBJ2-3|TRBV30
AWERGTDTQY
>-|TRBJ1-5|TRBV5-5
ASSLQEYQPQH
>-|TRBJ2-2|TRBV10-1
ASSGPGSNTGELF
>TRBD2|TRBJ2-5|TRBV6-1
ASSGSGLAGLFQETQY
>TRBD1|TRBJ2-2|TRBV28
ASSTFGQGRTGELF
>-|TRBJ2-2|TRBV6-5
ASSRGSGELF
>-|TRBJ1-6|TRBV15
ATTKTGGTNSPLH
>-|TRBJ2-7|TRBV6-5
ASSYRDSTYEQY
>TRBD1|TRBJ2-2|TRBV5-4
ASSRTGNTGELF
>TRBD2|TRBJ2-1|TRBV6-4
ASSDLAGGPVNEQF
>TRBD1|TRBJ1-5|TRBV9
ASSAGQTYQPQH
>TRBD1|TRBJ1-3|TRBV18
ASSPIDRGTGNTIY
>-|TRBJ2-3|TRBV7-2
ASSLDVGPTDTQY
>TRBD1|TRBJ1-2|TRBV7-8
ASSQGTAGNYGYT
>TRBD2|TRBJ2-7|TRBV7-8
ASSLGTSGGFKTYEQY
>-|TRBJ1-2|TRBV15
ATSRGVVGGASA
>TRBD2|TRBJ2-5|TRBV11-3
ASSLEGGDGETQY
>-|TRBJ1-1|TRBV19
ASTRLLENTEAF
>TRBD1|TRBJ1-6|TRBV5-4
ASSLGDRGKSPLH
>-|TRBJ1-6|TRBV5-1
ASSLSQNNSPLH
>-|TRBJ1-1|TRBV28
ASSLAGTETEAF
>TRBD1|TRBJ2-5|TRBV28
ASRGTGQETQY
>TRBD2|TRBJ2-5|TRBV10-1
ASSEPGTSGEQY
>-|TRBJ1-2|TRBV29-1
SVEPGSYGYT
>TRBD1|TRBJ1-2|TRBV28
ASSLRGRGYT
>TRBD1|TRBJ1-1|TRBV19
ASSIRTGSTEAF
>TRBD1|TRBJ2-5|TRBV5-1
ASSGGTGGRETQY
>TRBD1|TRBJ1-1|TRBV2
ASTPGQGRRNTEAF
>-|TRBJ2-5|TRBV28
ASSYGGVETQY
>-|TRBJ2-7|TRBV2
ASTDPGATYEQY
>-|-|TRBV25-1
ASSSPGMVEQY
>-|TRBJ2-3|TRBV27
ASSPLPTSPATDTQY
>TRBD1|TRBJ1-1|TRBV6-5
ASSNTGGWPEAF
>-|TRBJ2-1|TRBV18
ASSPQDQNWRNEQF
>-|TRBJ2-3|TRBV5-1
ASSWGGGRTDTQY
>TRBD1|TRBJ1-2|TRBV15
ATSRDLWGQGAGVDYGYT
>-|TRBJ1-1|TRBV11-2
ASSLRTTGNTEAF
>-|TRBJ2-7|TRBV19
ASSPRGHSSYEQY
>TRBD1|TRBJ2-3|TRBV7-9
ASTPGTGITDTQY
>TRBD1|TRBJ1-4|TRBV6-5
ASGTGGREKLF
>TRBD2|TRBJ2-5|TRBV5-4
ASRAGGLETQY
>TRBD1|TRBJ1-1|TRBV5-1
ASSYRGTYEAF